Shown below are 5 T cell receptor beta chains from a single sample sequenced in a study of blood T cell repertoires in COVID-19. TCRdb's table, derived via immunoSEQ multiplex PCR, lists solely in-frame clones and lacks some. The data hold about 120,000 clones, with 65% to 80% observed a single time. The sequenced sample consisted of peripheral blood. The receptors derive from a human donor with acute or convalescent COVID-19. The donor label of this sample is uncertain.

The chain is built from TRBV4-1 and TRBJ2-5; 7 bases map to TRBD1. Germline lookup yields CDR1 MGHRA and CDR2 YSYEKL. This CDR3 contains 16 residues. Trimming cost V 2 bases and J 5 bases; bases outside gene matches: 11. In DNA form, the CDR3 reads TGCGCCAGCAGCCAATGGGGACAGAGGATTGGGGAGACCCAGTACTTC. Protein sequence: CASSQWGQRIGETQYF.

The chain combines TRBV9 with TRBJ1-2; perhaps TRBD1 as D (6 bases). The length of the CDR3 is 14 residues. Trimming removed 5 bases at V and 0 bases at J, with 11 bases between. The germline V gene encodes CDR1 SGDLS and CDR2 YYNGEE. The CDR3 is CASSSQGTNYGYTF. For the CDR3, the DNA is TGTGCCAGCAGTTCACAGGGAACTAACTATGGCTACACCTTC.

The rearrangement uses TRBV19 and TRBJ1-1; tentative D call: TRBD1 (5 bases). V dropped 3 bases and J dropped 4 bases, with 12 bases sitting between them. The germline gives CDR1 LNHDA, CDR2 SQIVND (reference sequence). The CDR3 consists of 14 residues. The CDR3 loop reads CASSIGLGGTEAFF. In DNA, the CDR3 is TGTGCCAGTAGTATCGGCCTCGGGGGCACTGAAGCTTTCTTT.

This clone has only a few counts. The chain recombines TRBV18 with TRBJ1-5; 9 bases match TRBD1. The CDR3 sequence is 15 residues long. Germline loops: CDR1 KGHSH, CDR2 LQKENI. After removal of 3 bases from V and 6 bases from J, the junction contained 6 bases not matched to a gene. CDR3 loop: CASSPGQGTAQPQHF. In DNA form, the CDR3 reads TGTGCCAGCTCACCCGGACAGGGGACGGCTCAGCCCCAGCATTTT.

The chain couples TRBV6-5 to TRBJ1-2; TRBD1 is a possible D gene (5 bases). The CDR3 contains 13 residues. Germline CDR1 and CDR2: MNHEY and SVGAGI. Trimming took 6 bases from V and 1 from J, leaving 9 bases between them. CDR3 coding DNA: TGTGCCAGCAGCTCCGACAGTAACTATGGCTACACCTTC. Amino acids: CASSSDSNYGYTF.